This TCR beta chain is from a study of T-cell reconstitution after alpha-beta-depleted transplantation in children. As it was prepared, the TCRbeta library received unique molecular identifiers. Each CDR3 protein is one row after TCRdb ran MiXCR on the PCR reads. The table has some 72,000 distinct CDR3 sequences, roughly 6.6% seen once; the top ten hold approximately 2.3%. The CDR3 covers 16 residues. CDR1 and CDR2 (germline): LGHNA, YSLEER. The J segment lost 5 bases and the V segment lost 4 bases, leaving 9 bases of the junction unmatched. There are many counts of this clonotype. V gene TRBV4-3 combines with J gene TRBJ2-5, with TRBD1 matching 11 bases. The material sequenced was PBMCs from the stem cell graft donor, taken from the stem cell graft. The source is a human donor who donated a stem cell graft to a child with acute lymphoblastic leukemia. In nucleotides, the CDR3 is TGCGCCAGCAGCCTTACAGGGGGGACAGGGGGTGAGACCCAGTACTTC. Residues: CASSLTGGTGGETQYF.